This T cell receptor (beta chain) was sequenced for a study of cytomegalovirus exposure and HLA in healthy donors. Study overall: The early release's HLA-typed donors yielded some 85 million unique TCRs.

The V segment lost 3 bases and the J segment 0 bases; nucleotides outside the gene matches: 4. CDR1 and CDR2 from the germline V gene are SGHRS and YFSETQ. The CDR3 spans 16 residues. 60 Vbeta and 13 Jbeta primers were used in PCR. Produced via immunoSEQ multiplex PCR; TCRdb's table is partial and in-frame only. The table lists 75,000 to 95,000 clones, with roughly 5% in the top ten. J is TRBJ1-1 and V is TRBV5-1, with 11 bases matching TRBD1. Source material: PBMCs. The TCR comes from a man under 40 in good health and CMV-seronegative. CDR3 in amino acids: CASSSGQGAMNTEAFF. CDR3 coding DNA: TGCGCCAGCAGCTCCGGACAGGGGGCTATGAACACTGAAGCTTTCTTT.